This T cell receptor (beta chain) comes out of a study of control samples from healthy donors and cancer patients. Only in-frame clones appear in the TCRdb table, and some are missing; sequencing was by immunoSEQ multiplex PCR. This sample has 200,000 or so clones, with over 90% found just once. V gave up 8 bases and J gave up 4 bases, with 18 bases separating them. Germline CDR1 SGHRS, CDR2 YFSETQ. The CDR3 length is 15 residues. V is TRBV5-1 and J is TRBJ2-2; the D gene is possibly TRBD1 (5 bases). Sequenced sample: blood. This sequence originates from a man over 45 in good health. The CDR3, as DNA: TGCGCCAGTCATACAGGCGACCTAGGCACCGGGGAGCTGTTTTTT. Amino acid sequence: CASHTGDLGTGELFF.